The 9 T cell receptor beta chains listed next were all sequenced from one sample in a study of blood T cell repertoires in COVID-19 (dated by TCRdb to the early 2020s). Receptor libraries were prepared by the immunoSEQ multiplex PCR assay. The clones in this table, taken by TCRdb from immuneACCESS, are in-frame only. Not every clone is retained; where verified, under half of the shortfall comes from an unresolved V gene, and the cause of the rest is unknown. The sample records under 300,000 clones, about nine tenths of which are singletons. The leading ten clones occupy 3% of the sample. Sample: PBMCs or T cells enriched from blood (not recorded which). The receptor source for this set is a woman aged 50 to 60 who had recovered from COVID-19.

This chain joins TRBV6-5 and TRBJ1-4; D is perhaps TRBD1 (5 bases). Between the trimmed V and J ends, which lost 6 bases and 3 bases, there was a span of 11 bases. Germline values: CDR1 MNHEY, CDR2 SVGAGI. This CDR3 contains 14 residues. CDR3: CASRRTRPNEKLFF. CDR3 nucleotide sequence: TGTGCCAGCAGAAGGACAAGACCTAATGAAAAACTGTTTTTT.

The CDR3 is CASSFGLREQFF. The CDR3 DNA sequence: TGTGCCAGCAGCTTTGGTCTCAGGGAGCAGTTCTTC. The chain links TRBV7-2 to TRBJ2-1, with D hard to call. This CDR3 is built from 12 residues. Per germline, CDR1 SGHTA and CDR2 FQGNSA. Trimming removed 3 bases at V and 10 bases at J, with 10 bases between.

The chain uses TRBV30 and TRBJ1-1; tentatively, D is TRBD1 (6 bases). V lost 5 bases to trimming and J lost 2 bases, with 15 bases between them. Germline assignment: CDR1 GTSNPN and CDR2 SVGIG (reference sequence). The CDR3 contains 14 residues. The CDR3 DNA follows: TGTGCCTGGGTGGGACATAATCTCAACACTGAAGCTTTCTTT. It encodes CAWVGHNLNTEAFF.

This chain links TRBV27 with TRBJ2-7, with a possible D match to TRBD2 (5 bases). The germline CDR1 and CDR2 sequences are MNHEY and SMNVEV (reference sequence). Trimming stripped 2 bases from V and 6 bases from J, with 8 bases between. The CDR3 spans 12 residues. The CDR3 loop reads CASSLLGLEQYF. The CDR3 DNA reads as TGTGCCAGCAGTTTACTCGGACTCGAGCAGTACTTC.

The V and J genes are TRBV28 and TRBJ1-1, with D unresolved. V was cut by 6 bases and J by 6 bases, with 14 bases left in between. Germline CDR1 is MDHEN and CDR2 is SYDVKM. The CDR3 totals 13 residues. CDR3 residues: CASSLTSPAEAFF. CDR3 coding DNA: TGTGCCAGCAGCCTGACAAGTCCGGCTGAAGCTTTCTTT.

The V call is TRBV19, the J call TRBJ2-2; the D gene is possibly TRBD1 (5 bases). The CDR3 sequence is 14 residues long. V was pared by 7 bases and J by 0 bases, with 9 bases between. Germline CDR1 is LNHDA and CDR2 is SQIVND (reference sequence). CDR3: CASKDTSNTGELFF. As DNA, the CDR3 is TGTGCCAGTAAGGACACCTCGAACACCGGGGAGCTGTTTTTT.

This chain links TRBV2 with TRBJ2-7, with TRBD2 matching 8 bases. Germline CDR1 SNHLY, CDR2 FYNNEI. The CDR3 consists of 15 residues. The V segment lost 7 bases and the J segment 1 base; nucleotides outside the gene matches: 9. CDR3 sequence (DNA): TGTGCCAGCACCGATAGCGGGACCAAGTCCTACGAGCAGTACTTC. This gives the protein CASTDSGTKSYEQYF.

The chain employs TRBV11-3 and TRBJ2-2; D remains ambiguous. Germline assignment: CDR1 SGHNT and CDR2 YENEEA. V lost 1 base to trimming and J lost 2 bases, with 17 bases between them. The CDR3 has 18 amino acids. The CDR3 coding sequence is TGTGCCAGCAGCTTAGCCCGAGGAGCCAGTTTAAACACCGGGGAGCTGTTTTTT. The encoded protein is CASSLARGASLNTGELFF.

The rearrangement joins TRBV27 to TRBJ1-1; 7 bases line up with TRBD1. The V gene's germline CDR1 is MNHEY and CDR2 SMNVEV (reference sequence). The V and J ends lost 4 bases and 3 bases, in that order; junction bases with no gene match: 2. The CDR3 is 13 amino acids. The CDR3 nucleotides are TGTGCCAGCAGTTACGACAGGGACACTGAAGCTTTCTTT. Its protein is CASSYDRDTEAFF.